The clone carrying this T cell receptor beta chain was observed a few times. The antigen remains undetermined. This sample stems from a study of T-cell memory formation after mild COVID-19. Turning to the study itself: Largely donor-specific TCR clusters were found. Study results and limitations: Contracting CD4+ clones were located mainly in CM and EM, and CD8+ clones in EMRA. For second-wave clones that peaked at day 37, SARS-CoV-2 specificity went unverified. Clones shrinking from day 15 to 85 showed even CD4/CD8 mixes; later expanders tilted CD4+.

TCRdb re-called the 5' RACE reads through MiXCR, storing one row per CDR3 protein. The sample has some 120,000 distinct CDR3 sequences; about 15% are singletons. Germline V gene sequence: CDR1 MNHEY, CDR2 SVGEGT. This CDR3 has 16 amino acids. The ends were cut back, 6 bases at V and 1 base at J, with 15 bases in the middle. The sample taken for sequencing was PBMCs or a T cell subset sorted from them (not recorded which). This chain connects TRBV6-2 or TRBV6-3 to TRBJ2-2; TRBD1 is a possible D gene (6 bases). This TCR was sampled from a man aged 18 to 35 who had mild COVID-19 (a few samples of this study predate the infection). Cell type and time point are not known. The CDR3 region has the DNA TGTGCCAGCAGGAAAAGTAGGGGGTGGAACACCGGGGAGCTGTTTTTT. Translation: CASRKSRGWNTGELFF.